This T cell receptor beta chain was identified during a study of OX40 agonist ivuxolimab in advanced cancers. General study results and limits: At 0.1 to 3.0 mg/kg, clonal expansion of CD4+ and CD8+ blood T cells had occurred by week 6. Partial responders at 0.1-3.0 mg/kg had among the lowest clonal expansion. No determination was made of the antigen specificity of the expanded peripheral T cells.

Clones were sequenced by immunoSEQ multiplex PCR, and TCRdb holds only the in-frame ones, with some missing. The top ten clones hold around 0.73% of a sample with about 77,000 clones, over 70% of them seen once. Germline V gene lookup returns CDR1 SGHTA and CDR2 FQGNSA. The CDR3 sequence is 14 residues long. V was shortened by 10 bases and J by 3 bases, with 18 bases between the two germline ends. Concerning this clone: Antigen specificity is unknown.

The receptor was derived from an adult with an advanced solid tumor such as melanoma, head and neck, liver or kidney cancer. The V gene is TRBV7-2, the J gene TRBJ2-5; D possibly corresponds to TRBD2 (5 bases). Specimen: CD4+ or CD8+ T cells sorted from blood, collected in a trial of the OX40 agonist ivuxolimab. DNA for the CDR3: TGTGCCACGAAAGGATATCGGGGTGAAGAGACCCAGTACTTC. Its protein is CATKGYRGEETQYF.